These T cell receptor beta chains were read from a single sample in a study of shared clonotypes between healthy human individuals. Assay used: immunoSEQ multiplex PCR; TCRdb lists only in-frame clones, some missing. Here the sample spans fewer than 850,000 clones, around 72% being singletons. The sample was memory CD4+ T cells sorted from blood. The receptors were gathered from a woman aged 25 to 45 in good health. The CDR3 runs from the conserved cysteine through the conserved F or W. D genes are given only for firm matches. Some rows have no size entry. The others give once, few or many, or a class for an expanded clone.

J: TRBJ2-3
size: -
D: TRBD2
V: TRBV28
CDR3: CASSSERENTDTQYF
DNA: TGTGCCAGCAGCTCCGAGCGGGAAAACACAGATACGCAGTATTTT

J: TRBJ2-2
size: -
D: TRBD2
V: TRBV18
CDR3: CASSPPAGNTGELFF
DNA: TGTGCCAGCTCACCACCAGCGGGAAACACCGGGGAGCTGTTTTTT

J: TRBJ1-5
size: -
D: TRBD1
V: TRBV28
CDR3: CASRSFGQGELNQPQHF
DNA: TGTGCCAGCAGAAGTTTCGGACAGGGAGAGCTTAATCAGCCCCAGCATTTT

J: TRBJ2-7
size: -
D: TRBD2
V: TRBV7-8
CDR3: CASSVAGLSSYEQYF
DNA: TGTGCCAGCAGCGTAGCGGGACTTTCCTCCTACGAGCAGTACTTC

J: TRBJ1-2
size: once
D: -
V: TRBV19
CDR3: CASKAGPSYGYTF
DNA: TGTGCCAGTAAGGCCGGGCCCTCCTATGGCTACACCTTC

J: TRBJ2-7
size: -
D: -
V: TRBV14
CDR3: CASSQNRRAGTYEQYF
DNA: TGTGCCAGCAGCCAGAACAGGAGGGCAGGGACCTACGAGCAGTACTTC

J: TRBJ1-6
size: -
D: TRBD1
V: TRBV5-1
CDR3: CASSSGDSLASPLHF
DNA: TGCGCCAGCAGCTCGGGGGACAGCCTGGCATCACCCCTCCACTTT

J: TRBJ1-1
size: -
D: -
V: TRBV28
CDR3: CASSPAGRLTEAFF
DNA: TGTGCCAGCAGCCCCGCGGGGCGGCTGACTGAAGCTTTCTTT

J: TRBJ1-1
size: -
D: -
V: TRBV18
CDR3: CASSESPHQAFF
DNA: TGTGCCAGCTCTGAAAGCCCCCACCAAGCTTTCTTT

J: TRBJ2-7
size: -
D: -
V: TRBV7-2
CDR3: CASSPLRGPRDSYEQYF
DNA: TGTGCCAGCAGCCCGCTCCGGGGGCCCAGGGACTCCTACGAGCAGTACTTC

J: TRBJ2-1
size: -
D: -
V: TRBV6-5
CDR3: CASNPLLSYNEQFF
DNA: TGTGCCAGCAACCCACTTCTATCCTACAATGAGCAGTTCTTC

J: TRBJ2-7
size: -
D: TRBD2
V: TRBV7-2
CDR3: CASSYPTSGISGEQYF
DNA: TGTGCCAGCAGCTACCCGACTAGCGGGATTTCGGGCGAGCAGTACTTC

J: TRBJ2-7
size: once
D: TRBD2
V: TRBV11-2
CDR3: CASSTRTSGLYEQYF
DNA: TGTGCCAGCAGCACCAGGACTAGCGGACTCTACGAGCAGTACTTC

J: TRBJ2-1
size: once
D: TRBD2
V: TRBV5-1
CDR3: CASSRGTSGNEQFF
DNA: TGCGCCAGCAGCCGGGGGACTAGCGGGAATGAGCAGTTCTTC

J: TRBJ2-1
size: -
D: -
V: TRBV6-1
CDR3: CASSEAGWVSSGEQFF
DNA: TGTGCCAGCAGTGAAGCTGGTTGGGTCAGCTCCGGTGAGCAGTTCTTC